The T cell receptor (beta chain) under discussion was sequenced for a study of beta chain features in type 1 diabetes. General study points: A cDNA-based sequencing approach could over-represent cells with high TCR expression. Healthy donors had naive, central memory and Treg TCRB repertoires that appeared less similar than those seen among patients. When Type 1 diabetes patients were examined, their TCRB CDR3s proved moderately but significantly shorter in all four CD4+ subsets. Equally in patients and controls, PCR might preferentially amplify shorter templates.

The study reverse transcribed the entire isolated RNA, so it sequenced expressed TCRB transcripts. Some clones are missing from TCRdb's copy, which holds only in-frame ones; the method was immunoSEQ multiplex PCR. The sample has more than 250,000 clones, less than 30% seen once. Sorted CD4+ subsets: naive, central memory, regulatory, stem cell-like memory (CD45RO/CCR7/CD25/CD127/CD95/CD27 panel). Points on this clone: Its antigen remains unidentified.

Trimming took off 3 bases at V and 1 base at J, with 15 bases between the two ends. Per germline, CDR1 SGHTA and CDR2 FQGTGA. This CDR3 spans 16 amino acids. The sequenced sample consisted of naive CD4+ T cells from blood. The clonotype comes from a woman under 40 with type 1 diabetes. J is TRBJ2-5 and V is TRBV7-3, with D possibly matching TRBD2 (5 bases). The CDR3 here is CASSFGAGESQETQYF. In DNA form, the CDR3 reads TGTGCCAGCAGCTTCGGTGCTGGGGAGAGCCAAGAGACCCAGTACTTC.